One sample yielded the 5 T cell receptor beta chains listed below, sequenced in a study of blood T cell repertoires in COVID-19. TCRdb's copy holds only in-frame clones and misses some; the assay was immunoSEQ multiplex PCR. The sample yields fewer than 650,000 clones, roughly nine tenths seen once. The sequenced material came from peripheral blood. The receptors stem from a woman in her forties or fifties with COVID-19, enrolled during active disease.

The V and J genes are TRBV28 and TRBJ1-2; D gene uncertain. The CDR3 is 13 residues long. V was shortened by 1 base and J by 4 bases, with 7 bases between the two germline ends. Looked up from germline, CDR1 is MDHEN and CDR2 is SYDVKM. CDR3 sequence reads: CASSLFAGYGYTF. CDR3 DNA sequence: TGTGCCAGCAGTTTATTCGCAGGCTATGGCTACACCTTC.

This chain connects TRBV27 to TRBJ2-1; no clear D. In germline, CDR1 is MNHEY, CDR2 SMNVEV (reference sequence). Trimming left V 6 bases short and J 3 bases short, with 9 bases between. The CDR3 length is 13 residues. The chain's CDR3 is CASSVQFYNEQFF. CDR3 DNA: TGTGCCAGCAGCGTACAGTTCTACAATGAGCAGTTCTTC.

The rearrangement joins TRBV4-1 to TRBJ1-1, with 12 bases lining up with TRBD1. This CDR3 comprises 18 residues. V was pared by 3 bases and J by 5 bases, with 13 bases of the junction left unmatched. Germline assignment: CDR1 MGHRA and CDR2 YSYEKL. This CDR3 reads CASSQHFPGQGAETEAFF. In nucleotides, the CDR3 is TGCGCCAGCAGCCAGCACTTTCCGGGACAGGGGGCCGAGACTGAAGCTTTCTTT.

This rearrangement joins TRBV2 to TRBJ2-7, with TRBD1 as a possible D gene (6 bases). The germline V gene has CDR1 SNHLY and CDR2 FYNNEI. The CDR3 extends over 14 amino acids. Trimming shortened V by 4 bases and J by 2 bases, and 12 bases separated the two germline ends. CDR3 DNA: TGTGCCAGCAGTGGGACAGTCCTCACCTACGAGCAGTACTTC. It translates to CASSGTVLTYEQYF.

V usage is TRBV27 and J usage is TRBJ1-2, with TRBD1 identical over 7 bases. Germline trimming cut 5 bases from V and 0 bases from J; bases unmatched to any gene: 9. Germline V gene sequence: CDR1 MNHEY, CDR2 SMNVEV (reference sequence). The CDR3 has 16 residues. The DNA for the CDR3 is TGTGCCAGCAGTCCTACCCAGACAGGGACTAACTATGGCTACACCTTC. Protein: CASSPTQTGTNYGYTF.